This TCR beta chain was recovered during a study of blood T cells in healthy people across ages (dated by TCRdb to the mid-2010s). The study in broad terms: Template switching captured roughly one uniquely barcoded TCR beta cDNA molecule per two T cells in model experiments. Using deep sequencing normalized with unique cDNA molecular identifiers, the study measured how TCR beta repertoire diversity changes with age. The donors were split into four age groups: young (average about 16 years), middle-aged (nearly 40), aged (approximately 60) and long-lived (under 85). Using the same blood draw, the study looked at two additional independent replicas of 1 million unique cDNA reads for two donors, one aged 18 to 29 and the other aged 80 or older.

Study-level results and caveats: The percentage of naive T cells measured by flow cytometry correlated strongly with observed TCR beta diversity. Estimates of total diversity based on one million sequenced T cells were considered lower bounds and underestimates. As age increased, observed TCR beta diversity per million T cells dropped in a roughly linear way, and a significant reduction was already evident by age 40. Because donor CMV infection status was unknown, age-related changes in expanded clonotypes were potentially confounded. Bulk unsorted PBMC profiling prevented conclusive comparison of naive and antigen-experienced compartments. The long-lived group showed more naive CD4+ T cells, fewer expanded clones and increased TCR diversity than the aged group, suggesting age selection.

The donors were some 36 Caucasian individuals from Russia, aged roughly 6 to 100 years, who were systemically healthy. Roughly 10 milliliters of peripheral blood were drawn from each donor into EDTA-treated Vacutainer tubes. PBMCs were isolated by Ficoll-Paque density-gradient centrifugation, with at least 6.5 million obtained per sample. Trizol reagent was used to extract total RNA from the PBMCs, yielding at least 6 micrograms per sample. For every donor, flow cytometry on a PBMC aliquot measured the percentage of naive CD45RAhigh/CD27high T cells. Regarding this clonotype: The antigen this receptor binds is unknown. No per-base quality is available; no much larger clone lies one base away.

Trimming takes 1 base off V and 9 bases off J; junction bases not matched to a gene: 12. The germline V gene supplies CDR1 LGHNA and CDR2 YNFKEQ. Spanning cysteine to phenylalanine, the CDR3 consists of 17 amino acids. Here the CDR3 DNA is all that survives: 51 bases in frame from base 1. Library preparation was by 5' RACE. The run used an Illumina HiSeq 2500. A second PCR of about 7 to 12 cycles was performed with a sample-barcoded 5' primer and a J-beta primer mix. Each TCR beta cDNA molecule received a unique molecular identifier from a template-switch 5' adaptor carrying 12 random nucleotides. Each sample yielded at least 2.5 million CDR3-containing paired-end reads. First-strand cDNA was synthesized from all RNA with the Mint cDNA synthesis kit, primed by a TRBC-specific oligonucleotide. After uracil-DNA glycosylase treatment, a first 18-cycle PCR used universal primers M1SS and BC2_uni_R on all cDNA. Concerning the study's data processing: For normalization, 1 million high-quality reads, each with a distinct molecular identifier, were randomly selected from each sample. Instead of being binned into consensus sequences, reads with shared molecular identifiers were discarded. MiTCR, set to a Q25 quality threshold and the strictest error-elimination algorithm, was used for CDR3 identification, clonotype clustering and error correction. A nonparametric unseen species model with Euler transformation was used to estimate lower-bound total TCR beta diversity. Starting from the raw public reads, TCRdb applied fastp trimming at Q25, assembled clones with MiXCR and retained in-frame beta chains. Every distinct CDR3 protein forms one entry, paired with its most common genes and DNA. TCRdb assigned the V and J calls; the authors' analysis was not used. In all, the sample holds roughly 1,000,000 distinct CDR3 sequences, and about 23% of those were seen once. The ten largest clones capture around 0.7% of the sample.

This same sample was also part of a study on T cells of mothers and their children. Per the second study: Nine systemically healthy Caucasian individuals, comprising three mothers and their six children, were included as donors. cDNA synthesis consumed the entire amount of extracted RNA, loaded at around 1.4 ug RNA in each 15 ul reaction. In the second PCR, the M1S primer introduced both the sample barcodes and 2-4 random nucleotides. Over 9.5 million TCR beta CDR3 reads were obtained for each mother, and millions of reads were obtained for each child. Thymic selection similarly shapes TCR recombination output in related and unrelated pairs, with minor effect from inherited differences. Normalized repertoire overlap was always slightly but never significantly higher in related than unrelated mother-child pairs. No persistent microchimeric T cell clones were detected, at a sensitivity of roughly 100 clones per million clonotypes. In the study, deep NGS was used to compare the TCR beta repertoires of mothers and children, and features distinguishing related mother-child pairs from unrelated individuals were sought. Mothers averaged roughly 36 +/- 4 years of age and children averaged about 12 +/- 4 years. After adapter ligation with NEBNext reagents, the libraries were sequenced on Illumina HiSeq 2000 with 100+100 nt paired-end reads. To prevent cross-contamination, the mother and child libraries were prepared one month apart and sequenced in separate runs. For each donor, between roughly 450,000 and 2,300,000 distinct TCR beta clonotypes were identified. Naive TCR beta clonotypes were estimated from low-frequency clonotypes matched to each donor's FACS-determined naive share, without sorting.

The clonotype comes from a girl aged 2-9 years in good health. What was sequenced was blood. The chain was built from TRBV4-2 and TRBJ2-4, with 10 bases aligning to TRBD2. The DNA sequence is TGTGCCAGCAGCCAAGTGATCCAGCGGGGGGGCTCCAGCATTCAGTACTTC. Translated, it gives CASSQVIQRGGSSIQYF.